One sample yielded the 23 T cell receptor beta chains listed below, sequenced in a study of T-cell memory formation after mild COVID-19. TCRdb re-derived calls from the 5' RACE reads in MiXCR, one entry per CDR3 protein. This table holds under 400,000 distinct CDR3 sequences, more than 20% found once. The sequenced sample was PBMCs or a T cell subset sorted from them (not recorded which). The origin of the receptors is an adult woman who had mild COVID-19 (a few samples of this study predate the infection). Cell type and time point are not known.

The chain is built from TRBV7-2 and TRBJ2-1; perhaps D is TRBD1 or TRBD2 (5 bases each). From germline, CDR1 is SGHTA and CDR2 FQGNSA. Trimming took off 5 bases at V and 5 bases at J, with 7 bases between the two ends. The CDR3 spans 12 residues. CDR3 coding DNA: TGTGCCAGCAGCCGGGACCACAATGAGCAGTTCTTC. Translating gives CASSRDHNEQFF.

The chain couples TRBV12-3 or TRBV12-4 to TRBJ2-1; 10 nucleotides agree with TRBD2. The V gene end was trimmed by 5 bases and the J gene end by 5 bases; junction bases not matched to a gene: 3. This CDR3 has 14 residues. The CDR3 sequence is CASSSGRDNNEQFF. DNA of the CDR3: TGTGCCAGCAGTAGCGGGAGGGATAACAATGAGCAGTTCTTC.

This clonotype was observed a handful of times. The chain has TRBV2 and TRBJ2-1; a weak D match, TRBD1 (5 bases). CDR1 SNHLY and CDR2 FYNNEI come from the germline V gene. The V end was cut by 7 bases, the J end by 2 bases, with 15 bases between. The CDR3 contains 15 residues. In DNA, the CDR3 is TGTGCCAGCACCAAAGAGTCAGGGACCTACAATGAGCAGTTCTTC. This sequence encodes CASTKESGTYNEQFF.

This clonotype was counted between two and nine times. The gene calls are TRBV19 and TRBJ2-3; D perhaps matches TRBD1 (5 bases). The CDR3 totals 13 residues. CDR1 is LNHDA and CDR2 is SQIVND in the germline V gene (reference sequence). The V end lost 5 bases, the J end lost 2 bases, and 8 bases lay between the germline ends. Here the CDR3 reads CASSQQATDTQYF. As DNA, the CDR3 is TGTGCCAGTAGTCAACAGGCCACAGATACGCAGTATTTT.

This clonotype came up a few times. The rearrangement uses TRBV4-1 and TRBJ2-3, with a weak D call TRBD2 (7 bases). The CDR3 has 18 residues. Germline lookup yields CDR1 MGHRA and CDR2 YSYEKL. V lost 4 bases to trimming and J lost 3 bases, with 23 bases between them. The CDR3 is CASSLHPLGGGLTDTQYF. The CDR3 DNA reads as TGCGCCAGCAGCCTACACCCTCTGGGGGGGGGCCTGACAGATACGCAGTATTTT.

In its sample, this clonotype was seen a few times. This rearrangement joins TRBV4-1 to TRBJ2-7; 9 bases map to TRBD1. This CDR3 is 17 amino acids long. The germline CDR1 and CDR2 sequences are MGHRA and YSYEKL. V trimming: 3 bases; J trimming: 1 base; junction bases outside the gene matches: 10. CDR3 nucleotide sequence: TGCGCCAGCAGCCAGTTACAGGGGGCGGGAAGTTCCTACGAGCAGTACTTC. It yields the protein CASSQLQGAGSSYEQYF.

V gene TRBV4-1 combines with J gene TRBJ2-1, with TRBD2 matching over 12 bases. The germline CDR1 and CDR2 sequences are MGHRA and YSYEKL. Losses at the gene ends were 8 bases for V and 9 bases for J; bases not matched to a gene: 11. The CDR3 consists of 15 residues. CDR3 region: CASGTSGTSGSEQFF. CDR3 coding DNA: TGCGCCAGCGGGACCTCCGGGACTAGCGGGTCTGAGCAGTTCTTC.

The chain uses TRBV5-1 and TRBJ2-1; 9 nucleotides line up with TRBD1. The CDR3 totals 12 residues. The germline V gene has CDR1 SGHRS and CDR2 YFSETQ. V gave up 3 bases and J gave up 9 bases; unmatched junction bases: 1. CDR3 DNA: TGCGCCAGCAGCTGGGACAGGGTTGAGCAGTTCTTC. The encoded protein is CASSWDRVEQFF.

This clonotype was counted a few times. The chain uses TRBV5-1 and TRBJ2-1; D call uncertain. Germline CDR1 is SGHRS and CDR2 is YFSETQ. There are 11 residues in the CDR3. V lost 6 bases to trimming and J lost 6 bases, with 7 bases between them. The CDR3 sequence is CASTSANEQFF. The CDR3, as DNA: TGCGCCAGCACCTCGGCCAATGAGCAGTTCTTC.

The rearrangement links TRBV19 to TRBJ2-1; the D is unclear. CDR1 LNHDA and CDR2 SQIVND come from the germline V gene (reference sequence). CDR3 length equals 16 residues. With 3 bases removed from V and 4 bases from J, the gap between germline ends came to 16 bases. This chain's CDR3 is CASSIGQVAGYNEQFF. DNA of the CDR3: TGTGCCAGTAGTATTGGGCAGGTAGCTGGGTACAATGAGCAGTTCTTC.

CDR3 protein: CASSPPPSGATQFF. CDR3 sequence (DNA): TGTGCCAGCAGCCCACCCCCCAGCGGGGCGACCCAGTTCTTC. V usage is TRBV7-9 and J usage is TRBJ2-1; 7 bases fit TRBD2. V lost 5 bases, J lost 13 bases, and 14 bases stayed unmatched. The length of the CDR3 is 14 residues. Germline CDR1 reads SEHNR; CDR2 reads FQNEAQ (reference sequence).

The rearrangement links TRBV7-9 to TRBJ2-5; no firm D call. V lost 2 bases and J 5 bases, leaving 6 bases between the germline ends. The CDR3 is made up of 12 amino acids. In germline, CDR1 is SEHNR, CDR2 FQNEAQ (reference sequence). CDR3 DNA sequence: TGTGCCAGCAGCTTATATGATGAGACCCAGTACTTC. Translating it yields CASSLYDETQYF.

The genes are TRBV2 and TRBJ2-7; D not certain. The CDR3 is made up of 13 amino acids. Germline V gene data show CDR1 as SNHLY and CDR2 as FYNNEI. The V end lost 6 bases, the J end lost 0 bases, and 9 bases lay between the germline ends. The CDR3 spells CASRVSHSYEQYF. The CDR3 DNA follows: TGTGCCAGCAGGGTGTCCCACTCCTACGAGCAGTACTTC.

This clonotype was seen a handful of times. The genes are TRBV19 and TRBJ1-5, with D unclear. The length of the CDR3 is 12 residues. Germline CDR1 LNHDA, CDR2 SQIVND (reference sequence). V shed 4 bases and J shed 9 bases, with 10 bases lying between them. CDR3 protein: CASSKGLGPQHF. DNA of the CDR3: TGTGCCAGTAGTAAGGGTCTAGGGCCCCAGCATTTT.

The genes are TRBV12-3 or TRBV12-4 and TRBJ1-1; D is uncertain. Trimming stripped 7 bases from V and 0 bases from J, with 15 bases between. This CDR3 has 15 amino acids. This chain's CDR3 is CASTPSSPMNTEAFF. As DNA, the CDR3 is TGTGCCAGCACACCTTCCAGCCCGATGAACACTGAAGCTTTCTTT.

This clonotype appeared a few times. CDR3 bases: TGTGCCAGCAGCTCCCGAGCTAGCACAGATACGCAGTATTTT. Its protein product is CASSSRASTDTQYF. The chain uses TRBV7-9 and TRBJ2-3; D not certain. CDR1 is SEHNR and CDR2 is FQNEAQ in the germline V gene (reference sequence). This CDR3 is built from 14 residues. V dropped 4 bases and J dropped 0 bases, with 8 bases sitting between them.

The chain carries TRBV5-1 and TRBJ2-2; 11 bases fit TRBD2. Germline V gene data show CDR1 as SGHRS and CDR2 as YFSETQ. The CDR3 is 16 residues long. The ends lost 6 bases at V and 0 bases at J; junction bases unmatched: 4. CDR3 protein: CASKETSGANTGELFF. CDR3 DNA: TGCGCCAGCAAGGAGACTAGCGGGGCGAACACCGGGGAGCTGTTTTTT.

This sequence joins TRBV4-1 and TRBJ1-5; TRBD1 matches at 7 bases. Per the germline V gene, CDR1 is MGHRA and CDR2 is YSYEKL. The CDR3 has 16 amino acids. Trimming cost V 1 base and J 3 bases; bases outside gene matches: 6. The DNA for the CDR3 is TGCGCCAGCAGCCAAGGAGAGACAGGGCACAATCAGCCCCAGCATTTT. Translation gives CASSQGETGHNQPQHF.

This clonotype was counted a few times. The gene calls are TRBV20-1 and TRBJ2-3; TRBD2 matches 9 bases. Germline CDR1 DFQATT, CDR2 SNEGSKA (reference sequence). The CDR3 is 15 amino acids. The V and J ends lost 6 bases and 2 bases, in that order; junction bases with no gene match: 9. CDR3 protein: CSAPPAGGLTDTQYF. In DNA, the CDR3 is TGCAGTGCCCCCCCGGCGGGAGGGCTCACAGATACGCAGTATTTT.

The chain couples TRBV20-1 to TRBJ2-4; 14 nucleotides agree with TRBD2. With V trimmed by 1 base and J by 0 bases, 5 bases remained unmatched. The CDR3 length is 18 residues. Germline CDR1 and CDR2: DFQATT and SNEGSKA (reference sequence). This CDR3 reads CSARVVGLAGVAKNIQYF. Here the CDR3 DNA reads TGCAGTGCTAGAGTAGTGGGACTAGCGGGGGTAGCCAAAAACATTCAGTACTTC.

This clonotype was counted between two and nine times. The CDR3 DNA reads as TGCAGCGCCCGAACCGGTGAGGCTGAAGCTTTCTTT. This codes for CSARTGEAEAFF. The V call is TRBV29-1, the J call TRBJ1-1; no definite D call. This CDR3 is 12 amino acids long. V gave up 7 bases and J gave up 6 bases, with 15 bases separating them. Germline CDR1 reads SQVTM; CDR2 reads ANQGSEA. The whole variable domain, remainder taken from reference TRBV29-1 and TRBJ1-1, is SAVISQKPSRDICQRGTSLTIQCQVDSQVTMMFWYRQQPGQSLTLIATANQGSEATYESGFVIDKFPISRPNLTFSTLTVSNMSPEDSSIYLCSARTGEAEAFFGQGTRLTVV.

The rearrangement joins TRBV25-1 to TRBJ1-3, with TRBD1 identical over 7 bases. The V gene's germline CDR1 is MGHDK and CDR2 SYGVNS. V lost 4 bases, J lost 0 bases, and 12 bases stayed unmatched. The CDR3 covers 18 residues. CDR3: CASSGFGRGHGSGNTIYF. The CDR3 bases are TGTGCCAGCAGTGGATTCGGGAGGGGGCACGGCTCTGGAAACACCATATATTTT.

This clonotype has more than one count but fewer than ten. The V and J genes are TRBV14 and TRBJ1-1, with a tentative D call TRBD1 (5 bases). CDR1 and CDR2 (germline): SGHDN, FVKESK. V was cut by 0 bases and J by 10 bases, with 15 bases left in between. The CDR3 sequence is 14 residues long. CDR3 region: CASSQDTLDSRAFF. In DNA form, the CDR3 reads TGTGCCAGCAGCCAAGACACTTTAGACAGTCGAGCTTTCTTT.